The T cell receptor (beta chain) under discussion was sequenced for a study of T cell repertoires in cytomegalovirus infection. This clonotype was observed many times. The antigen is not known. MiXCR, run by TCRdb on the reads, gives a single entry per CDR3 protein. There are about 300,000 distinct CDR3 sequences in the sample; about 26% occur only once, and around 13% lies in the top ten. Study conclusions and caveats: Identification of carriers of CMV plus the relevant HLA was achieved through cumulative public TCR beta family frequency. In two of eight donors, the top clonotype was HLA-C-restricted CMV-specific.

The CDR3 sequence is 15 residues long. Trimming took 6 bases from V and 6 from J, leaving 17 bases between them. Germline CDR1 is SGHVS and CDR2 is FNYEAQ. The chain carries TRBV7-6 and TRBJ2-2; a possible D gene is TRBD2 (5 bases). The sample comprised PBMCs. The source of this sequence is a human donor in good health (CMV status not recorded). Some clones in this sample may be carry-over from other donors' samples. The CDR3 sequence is CASRQDSRGAGELFF. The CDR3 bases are TGTGCCAGCAGGCAAGACTCCCGGGGAGCCGGGGAGCTGTTTTTT.